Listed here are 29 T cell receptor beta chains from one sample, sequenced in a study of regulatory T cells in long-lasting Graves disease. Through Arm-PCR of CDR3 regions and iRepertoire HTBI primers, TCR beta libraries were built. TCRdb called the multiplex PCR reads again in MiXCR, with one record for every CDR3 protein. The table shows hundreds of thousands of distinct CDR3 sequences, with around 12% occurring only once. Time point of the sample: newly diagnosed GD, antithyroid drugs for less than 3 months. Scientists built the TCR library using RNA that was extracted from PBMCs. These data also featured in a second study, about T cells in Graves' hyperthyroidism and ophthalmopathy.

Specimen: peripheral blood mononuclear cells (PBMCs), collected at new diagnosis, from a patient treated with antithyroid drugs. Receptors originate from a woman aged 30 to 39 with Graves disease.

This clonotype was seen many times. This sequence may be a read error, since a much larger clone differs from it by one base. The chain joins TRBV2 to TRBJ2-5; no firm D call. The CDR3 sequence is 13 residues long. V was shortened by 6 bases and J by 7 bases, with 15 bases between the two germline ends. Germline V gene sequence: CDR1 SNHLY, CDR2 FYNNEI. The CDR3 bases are TGTGCCAGCAGACGATCCATTAGAGGGACCCAGTACTTC. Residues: CASRRSIRGTQYF.

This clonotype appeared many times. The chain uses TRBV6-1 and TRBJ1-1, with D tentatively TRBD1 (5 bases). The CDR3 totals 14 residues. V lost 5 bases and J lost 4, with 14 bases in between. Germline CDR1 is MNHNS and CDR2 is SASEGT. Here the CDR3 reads CASSPQGDSTEAFF. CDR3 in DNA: TGTGCCAGCAGTCCTCAGGGTGATAGCACTGAAGCTTTCTTT.

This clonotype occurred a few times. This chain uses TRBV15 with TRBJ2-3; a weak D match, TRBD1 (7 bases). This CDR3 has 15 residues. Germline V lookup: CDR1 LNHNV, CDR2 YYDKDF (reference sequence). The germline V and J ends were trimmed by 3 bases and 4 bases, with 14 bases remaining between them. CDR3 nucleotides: TGTGCCACCAGCAGCGGAGGGGGCTCTGCAGATACGCAGTATTTT. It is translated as CATSSGGGSADTQYF.

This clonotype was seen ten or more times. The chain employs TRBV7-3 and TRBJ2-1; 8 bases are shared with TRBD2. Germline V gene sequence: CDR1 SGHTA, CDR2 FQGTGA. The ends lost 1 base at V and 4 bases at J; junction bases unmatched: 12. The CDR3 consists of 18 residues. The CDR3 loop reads CASSLKGPGRGEYNEQFF. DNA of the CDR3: TGTGCCAGCAGCTTAAAGGGGCCCGGGCGGGGGGAGTACAATGAGCAGTTCTTC.

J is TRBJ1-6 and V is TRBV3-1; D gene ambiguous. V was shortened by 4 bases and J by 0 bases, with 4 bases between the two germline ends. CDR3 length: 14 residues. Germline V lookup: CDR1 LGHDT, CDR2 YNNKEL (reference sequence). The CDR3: CASSLISYNSPLHF. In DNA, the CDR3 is TGTGCCAGCAGCCTGATCTCCTATAATTCACCCCTCCACTTT.

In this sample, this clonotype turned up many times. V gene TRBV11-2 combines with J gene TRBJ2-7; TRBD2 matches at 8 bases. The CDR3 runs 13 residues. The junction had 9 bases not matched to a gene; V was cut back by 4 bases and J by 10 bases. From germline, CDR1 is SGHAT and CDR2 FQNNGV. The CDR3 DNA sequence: TGTGCCAGCAGCTCGGCCGCGGGACTAGAACAGTACTTC. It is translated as CASSSAAGLEQYF.

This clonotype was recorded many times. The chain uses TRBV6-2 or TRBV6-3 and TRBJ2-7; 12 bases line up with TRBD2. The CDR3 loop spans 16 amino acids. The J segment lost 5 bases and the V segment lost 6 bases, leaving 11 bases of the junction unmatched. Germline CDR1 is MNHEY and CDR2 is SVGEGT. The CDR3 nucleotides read TGTGCCAGCAGAATTTCCAGACTAGCGGGAGCCCACGAGCAGTACTTC. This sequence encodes CASRISRLAGAHEQYF.

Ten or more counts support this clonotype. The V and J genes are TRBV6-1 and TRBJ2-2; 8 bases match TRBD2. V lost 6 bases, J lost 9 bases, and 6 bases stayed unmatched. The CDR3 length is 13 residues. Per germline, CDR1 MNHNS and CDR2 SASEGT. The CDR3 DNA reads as TGTGCCAGCAGAGGGACTAGTTTCAGGGAGCTGTTTTTT. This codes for CASRGTSFRELFF.

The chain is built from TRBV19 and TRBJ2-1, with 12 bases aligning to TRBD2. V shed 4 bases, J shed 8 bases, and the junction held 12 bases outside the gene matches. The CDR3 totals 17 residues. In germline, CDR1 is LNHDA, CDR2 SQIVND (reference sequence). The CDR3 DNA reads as TGTGCCAGTAGTACCCTCCTAGCGGGAGGGCCGGGGGATGAGCAGTTCTTC. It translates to CASSTLLAGGPGDEQFF.

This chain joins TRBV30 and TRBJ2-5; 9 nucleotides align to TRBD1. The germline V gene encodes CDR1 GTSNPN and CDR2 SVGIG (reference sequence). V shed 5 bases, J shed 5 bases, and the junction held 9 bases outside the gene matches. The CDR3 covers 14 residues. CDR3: CAWDRGWAEETQYF. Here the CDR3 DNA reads TGTGCCTGGGACAGGGGGTGGGCGGAGGAGACCCAGTACTTC.

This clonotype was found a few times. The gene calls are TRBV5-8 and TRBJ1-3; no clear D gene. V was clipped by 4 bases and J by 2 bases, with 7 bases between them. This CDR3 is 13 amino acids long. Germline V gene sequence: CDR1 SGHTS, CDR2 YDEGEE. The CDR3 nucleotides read TGTGCCAGCAGCCGAACGCCTGGAAACACCATATATTTT. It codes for CASSRTPGNTIYF.

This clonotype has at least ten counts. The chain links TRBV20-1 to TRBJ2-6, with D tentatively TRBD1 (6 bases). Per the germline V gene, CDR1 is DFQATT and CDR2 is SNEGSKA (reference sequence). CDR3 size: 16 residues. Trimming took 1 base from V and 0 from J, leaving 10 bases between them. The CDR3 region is CSARAARGSGANVLTF. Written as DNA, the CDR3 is TGCAGTGCTAGAGCGGCCAGGGGCTCTGGGGCCAACGTCCTGACTTTC.

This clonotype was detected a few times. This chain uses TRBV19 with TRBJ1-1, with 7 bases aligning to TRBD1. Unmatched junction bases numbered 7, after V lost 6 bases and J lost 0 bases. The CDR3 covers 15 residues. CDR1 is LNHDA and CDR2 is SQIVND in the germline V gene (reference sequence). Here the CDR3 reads CASSRTGSMNTEAFF. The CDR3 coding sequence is TGTGCCAGTAGCCGGACAGGTTCGATGAACACTGAAGCTTTCTTT.

The CDR3 region has the DNA TGCAGTGCTAGAGAGGGGGCCGGGGCCCTCCACTTT. This translates into CSAREGAGALHF. V and J are TRBV20-1 and TRBJ1-6; weak D call: TRBD1 (6 bases). CDR3 length: 12 residues. V was pared by 0 bases and J by 14 bases, with 11 bases between. The germline gives CDR1 DFQATT, CDR2 SNEGSKA (reference sequence).

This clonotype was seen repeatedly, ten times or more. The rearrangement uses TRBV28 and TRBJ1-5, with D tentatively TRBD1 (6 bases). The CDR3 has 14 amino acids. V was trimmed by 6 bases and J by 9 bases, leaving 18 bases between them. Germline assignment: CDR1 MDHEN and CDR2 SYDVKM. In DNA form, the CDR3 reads TGTGCCAGCAGACAACCGGGACACCTTGGGCCCCAGCATTTT. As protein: CASRQPGHLGPQHF. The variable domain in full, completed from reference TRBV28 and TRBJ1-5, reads DVKVTQSSRYLVKRTGEKVFLECVQDMDHENMFWYRQDPGLGLRLIYFSYDVKMKEKGDIPEGYSVSREKKERFSLILESASTNQTSMYLCASRQPGHLGPQHFGDGTRLSIL.

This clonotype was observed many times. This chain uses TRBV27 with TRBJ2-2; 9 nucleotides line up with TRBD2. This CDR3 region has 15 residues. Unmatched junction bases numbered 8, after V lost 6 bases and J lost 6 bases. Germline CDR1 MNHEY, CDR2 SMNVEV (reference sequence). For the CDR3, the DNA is TGTGCCAGCAGCCACTCGGCGGGAGGGCCCGGGGAGCTGTTTTTT. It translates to CASSHSAGGPGELFF.

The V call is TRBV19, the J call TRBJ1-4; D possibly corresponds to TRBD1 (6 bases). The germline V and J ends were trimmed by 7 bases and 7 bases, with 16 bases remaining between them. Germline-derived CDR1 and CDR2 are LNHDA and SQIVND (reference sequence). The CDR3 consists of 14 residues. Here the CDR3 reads CASTGGLRSEKLFF. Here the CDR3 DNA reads TGTGCCAGTACGGGGGGGCTACGGAGTGAAAAACTGTTTTTT.

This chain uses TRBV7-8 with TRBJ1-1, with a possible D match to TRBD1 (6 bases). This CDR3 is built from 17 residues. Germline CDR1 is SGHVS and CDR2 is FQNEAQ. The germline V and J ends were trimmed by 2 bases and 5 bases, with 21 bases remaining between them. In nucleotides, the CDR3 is TGTGCCAGCAGCTTATGGCCTCCAGGGGACGGAAATACTGAAGCTTTCTTT. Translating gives CASSLWPPGDGNTEAFF. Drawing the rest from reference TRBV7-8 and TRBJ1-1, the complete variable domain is GAGVSQSPRYKVAKRGQDVALRCDPISGHVSLFWYQQALGQGPEFLTYFQNEAQLDKSGLPSDRFFAERPEGSVSTLKIQRTQQEDSAVYLCASSLWPPGDGNTEAFFGQGTRLTVV.

CDR3 sequence (DNA): TGCGCCAGCAGTCTTTCTCCATCCCCCGGGGAGCTGTTTTTT. The encoded protein is CASSLSPSPGELFF. This chain links TRBV5-1 with TRBJ2-2; no clear D. The CDR3 runs to 14 residues. Looked up from germline, CDR1 is SGHRS and CDR2 is YFSETQ. Trimming removed 5 bases from V and 6 bases from J, with 14 bases in between.

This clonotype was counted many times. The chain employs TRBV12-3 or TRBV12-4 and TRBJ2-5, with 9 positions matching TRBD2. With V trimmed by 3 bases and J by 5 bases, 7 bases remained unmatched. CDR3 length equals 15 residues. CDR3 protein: CASSFRRTSVETQYF. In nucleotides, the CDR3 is TGTGCCAGCAGTTTTCGAAGGACTAGCGTGGAGACCCAGTACTTC.

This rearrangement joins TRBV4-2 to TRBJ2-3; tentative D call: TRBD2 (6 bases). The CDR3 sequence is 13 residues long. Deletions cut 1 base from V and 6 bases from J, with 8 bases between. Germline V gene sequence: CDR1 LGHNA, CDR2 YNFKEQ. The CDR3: CASSQALADTQYF. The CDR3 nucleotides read TGTGCCAGCAGCCAAGCCCTAGCGGATACGCAGTATTTT.

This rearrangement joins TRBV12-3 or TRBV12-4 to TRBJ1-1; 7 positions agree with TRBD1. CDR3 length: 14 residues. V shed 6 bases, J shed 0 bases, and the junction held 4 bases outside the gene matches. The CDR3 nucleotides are TGTGCCAGCAGGGGACAGCAGATGAACACTGAAGCTTTCTTT. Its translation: CASRGQQMNTEAFF.

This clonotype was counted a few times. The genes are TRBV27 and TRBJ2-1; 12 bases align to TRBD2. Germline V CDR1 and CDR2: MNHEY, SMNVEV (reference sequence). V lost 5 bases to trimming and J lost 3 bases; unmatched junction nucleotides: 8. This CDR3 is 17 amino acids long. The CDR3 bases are TGTGCCAGCAGTCCTAGACTAGCGGGGGACGTCTACAATGAGCAGTTCTTC. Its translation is CASSPRLAGDVYNEQFF.

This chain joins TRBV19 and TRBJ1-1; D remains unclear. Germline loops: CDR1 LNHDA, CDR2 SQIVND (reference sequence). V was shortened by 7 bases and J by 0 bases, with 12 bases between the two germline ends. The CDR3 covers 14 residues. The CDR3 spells CASTPGQLNTEAFF. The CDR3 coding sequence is TGTGCCAGTACCCCCGGGCAATTGAACACTGAAGCTTTCTTT.

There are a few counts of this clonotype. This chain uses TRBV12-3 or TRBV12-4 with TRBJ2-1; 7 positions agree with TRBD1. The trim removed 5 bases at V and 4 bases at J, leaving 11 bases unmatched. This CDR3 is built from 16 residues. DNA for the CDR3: TGTGCCAGCAGTCCGGTAGACAGGGAGATTTACAATGAGCAGTTCTTC. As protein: CASSPVDREIYNEQFF.

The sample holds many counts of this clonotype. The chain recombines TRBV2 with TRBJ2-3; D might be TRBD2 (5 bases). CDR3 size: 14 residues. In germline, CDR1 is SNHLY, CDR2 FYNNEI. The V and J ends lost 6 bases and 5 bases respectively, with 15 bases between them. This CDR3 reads CASRDPSRGDTQYF. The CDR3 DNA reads TGTGCCAGCAGAGACCCGTCCCGGGGAGATACGCAGTATTTT.

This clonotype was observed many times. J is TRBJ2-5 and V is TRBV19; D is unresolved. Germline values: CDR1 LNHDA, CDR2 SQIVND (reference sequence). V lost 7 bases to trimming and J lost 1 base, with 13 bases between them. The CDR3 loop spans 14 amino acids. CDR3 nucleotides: TGTGCCAGTATATCCCCCCGGCCCCAAGAGACCCAGTACTTC. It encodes CASISPRPQETQYF.

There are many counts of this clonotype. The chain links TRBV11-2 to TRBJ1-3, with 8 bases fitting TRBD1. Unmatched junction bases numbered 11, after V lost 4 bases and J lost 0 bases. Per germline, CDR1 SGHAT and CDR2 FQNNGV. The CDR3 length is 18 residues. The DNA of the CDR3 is TGTGCCAGCAGCTCTCCAGGGACAGGATTTTTCTCTGGAAACACCATATATTTT. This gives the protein CASSSPGTGFFSGNTIYF.

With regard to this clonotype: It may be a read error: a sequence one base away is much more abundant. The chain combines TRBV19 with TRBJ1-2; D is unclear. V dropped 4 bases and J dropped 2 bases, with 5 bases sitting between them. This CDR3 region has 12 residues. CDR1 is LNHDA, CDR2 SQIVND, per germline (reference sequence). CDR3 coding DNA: TGTGCCAGTAGTACTTACAACTATGGCTACACCTTC. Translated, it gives CASSTYNYGYTF.